This T cell receptor (beta chain) appears in the sequencing data of a study of T cell clones after liver transplantation. Looking at the study overall: TCRbeta sequencing after a pre-transplant mixed lymphocyte reaction identified graft-donor-reactive clones, later tracked in post-transplant blood.

With regard to this clone: Its target is not known.

Overall study findings and caveats: Post-transplant, graft-donor-reactive CD4 TCRbeta sequences in blood dropped significantly in most of the 8 subjects. Conclusions were preliminary, with small, heterogeneous patient groups.

The repertoire was sequenced with immunoSEQ multiplex PCR; TCRdb's copy has only in-frame clones and lacks some. The sample carries around 120,000 clones, over 75% recorded once. V lost 7 bases and J lost 8; bases outside the gene matches: 22. The length of the CDR3 is 19 residues. The sequenced sample was CD4+ T cells from blood, obtained 12 months after liver transplant. This TCR derives from a human patient who received a liver transplant. Certain T cells may be donor cells from the graft. The chain couples TRBV23-1 to TRBJ1-5, with 11 bases identical to TRBD1. TRBV23-1 is annotated as an ORF whose role is uncertain. CDR3 nucleotides: TGCGCCAGCAATCGGCTCGGGGACAGGGGGACGCGCGGAGGTAAGCCCCAGCATTTT. Residues: CASNRLGDRGTRGGKPQHF.